This T cell receptor beta chain was observed in a study of blood T cell repertoires in COVID-19. Study in general: Samples taken during acute and convalescent COVID-19 were collected in the United States, Italy and Spain. T cells, B-cell-depleted T cells, or PBMCs provided the cDNA or gDNA that served as material.

Per the germline V gene, CDR1 is SQVTM and CDR2 is ANQGSEA. The CDR3 contains 13 residues. After removal of 7 bases from V and 5 bases from J, the junction contained 5 bases not matched to a gene. The repertoire was sequenced with immunoSEQ multiplex PCR; TCRdb's copy has only in-frame clones and lacks some. The sample lists 150,000 to 200,000 clones, approximately 89% occurring once. J is TRBJ1-4 and V is TRBV29-1; TRBD1 matches at 9 bases. The sequencing input was peripheral blood. The origin of this receptor is a middle-aged man with active or convalescent COVID-19. CDR3 bases: TGCAGCGCCATGACAGGGGGAAATGAAAAACTGTTTTTT. Translation gives CSAMTGGNEKLFF. Full variable domain (rest looked up from reference TRBV29-1 and TRBJ1-4): SAVISQKPSRDICQRGTSLTIQCQVDSQVTMMFWYRQQPGQSLTLIATANQGSEATYESGFVIDKFPISRPNLTFSTLTVSNMSPEDSSIYLCSAMTGGNEKLFFGSGTQLSVL.